This T cell receptor beta chain was documented in a study of neurological immune-mediated disorders. This clonotype was seen many times. V dropped 0 bases and J dropped 2 bases, with 14 bases sitting between them. CDR3 length: 16 residues. Germline V gives CDR1 MNHEY, CDR2 SMNVEV (reference sequence). It was by 5'RACE with 10-nucleotide random UMIs that the cDNA was made. A single record per CDR3 protein comes from TCRdb applying MiXCR to the 5' RACE reads. The sample lists about 95,000 distinct CDR3 sequences; 3% to 4% were seen once. The sequence was collected from a woman aged 18-30 years with multiple sclerosis. J is TRBJ2-7 and V is TRBV27; D is possibly TRBD1 (7 bases). The sample consisted of PBMCs. The CDR3: CASSLSPSGGTYEQYF. For the CDR3, the DNA is TGTGCCAGCAGTTTATCTCCATCAGGGGGGACCTACGAGCAGTACTTC.